Listed here are 3 T cell receptor beta chains from one sample, sequenced in a study of cytomegalovirus exposure and HLA in healthy donors. This PCR relied on a set of 60 Vbeta primers and 13 Jbeta primers. Sequenced by immunoSEQ multiplex PCR; TCRdb stores in-frame clones only, minus some. The data contain around 200,000 clones, about 62% of them singletons. Sequencing was carried out using PBMCs. The receptors were sampled from a man aged 40-55 years in good health and CMV-seronegative.

This chain uses TRBV11-2 with TRBJ2-2, with TRBD1 identical over 9 bases. The CDR3 consists of 16 residues. V was pared by 3 bases and J by 6 bases, with 8 bases of the junction left unmatched. Germline CDR1 SGHAT, CDR2 FQNNGV. The CDR3, as DNA: TGTGCCAGCAGCTTGGTGGGACAGGGATTTCCCGGGGAGCTGTTTTTT. Its protein is CASSLVGQGFPGELFF.

The rearrangement links TRBV7-9 to TRBJ1-1; possible D gene TRBD1, 5 bases. The CDR3 totals 15 residues. Per germline, CDR1 SEHNR and CDR2 FQNEAQ (reference sequence). Deletions cut 3 bases from V and 5 bases from J, with 16 bases between. The CDR3 DNA follows: TGTGCCAGCAGCTTGGGATGGGGCCTCGGGACTGAAGCTTTCTTT. As protein: CASSLGWGLGTEAFF.

This clone has a handful of counts. V gene TRBV19 combines with J gene TRBJ1-5; no definite D call. Trimming cost V 2 bases and J 2 bases, with 10 bases left between them. The CDR3 sequence is 15 residues long. CDR1 LNHDA and CDR2 SQIVND come from the germline V gene (reference sequence). The CDR3 bases are TGTGCCAGTAGTATAAGTCTGGGAGGCAATCAGCCCCAGCATTTT. Translated: CASSISLGGNQPQHF.